This T cell receptor beta chain emerged from a study of shared clonotypes between healthy human individuals. The protocol was immunoSEQ multiplex PCR, while the TCRdb copy is restricted to in-frame clones and leaves out a portion. This table holds some 1,100,000 clones, 75% to 85% found once. The V gene lost 6 bases and the J gene lost 0 bases, with 15 bases spanning the gap. The CDR3 length is 15 residues. Germline V CDR1 and CDR2: MDHEN, SYDVKM. This receptor was taken from a young man in good health. Some clones in this sample may be carry-over from other donors' samples. J is TRBJ2-7 and V is TRBV28; D possibly corresponds to TRBD2 (5 bases). Sample: memory CD4+ T cells from PBMCs. Subset given: CD45RA-negative fraction. The CDR3 loop reads CASRAGGSPSYEQYF. The CDR3 coding sequence is TGTGCCAGCAGGGCGGGTGGCAGCCCCTCCTACGAGCAGTACTTC.